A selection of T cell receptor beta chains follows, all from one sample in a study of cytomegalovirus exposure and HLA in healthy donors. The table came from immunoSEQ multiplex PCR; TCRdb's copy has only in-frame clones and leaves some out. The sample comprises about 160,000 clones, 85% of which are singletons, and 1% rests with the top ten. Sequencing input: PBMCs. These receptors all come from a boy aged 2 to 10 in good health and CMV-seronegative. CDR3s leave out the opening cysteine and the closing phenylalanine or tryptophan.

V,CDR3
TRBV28,ASSLGGGTGELF
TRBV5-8,ASSPIPGAEAF
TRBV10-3,AIPKGGKNTGELF
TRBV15,ATSRGQGSLVGYT
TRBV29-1,SVAQGYEKLF
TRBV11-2,ASSSPSGDRDYNEQF
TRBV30,AWRAGTGTHEQY
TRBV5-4,ASSLALNEQF
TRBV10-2,ASSYRSEAF
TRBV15,ATSMGLAGAYEQY
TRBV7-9,ASSLGVGGMGNQPQH
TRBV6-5,ASSYSQGGSQETQY
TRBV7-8,ASSLANTSGRGDTQY
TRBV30,AWDRPDRDKNSPLH
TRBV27,PMGGTNEKLF
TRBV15,ATSREVRDLSGNTIY
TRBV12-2,ASRLGQRLAGDLTEQY
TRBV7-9,ASSSRTGSSYNEQF
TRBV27,ASSRTWPGETQY
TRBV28,ASSLGRAGAFDEQY
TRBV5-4,ASSTTTGDLYGYT
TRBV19,ASSVTGVSGNTIY
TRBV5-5,ASTRTSAYNEQF
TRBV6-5,ATRTGGGLNSPLH
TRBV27,ASRAGAGEQY
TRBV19,ASSITNNPTEAF
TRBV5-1,ASSFNAGYEQY
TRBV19,ASSIKQGEGKNIQY
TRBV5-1,ASSFGQGGEKLF
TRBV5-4,ASSASTSSYNSPLH
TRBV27,ASSYGTEGEFNEKLF
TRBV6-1,ASSVAGSSYNEQF
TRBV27,ASRTSGTYEQY
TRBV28,ASSWTDRVDEKLF
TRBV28,ASRLTGVNYNEQF
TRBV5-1,ASSINGAAWGPDTQY
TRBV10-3,ATLRDRSSGNTIY
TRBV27,ASSPGGEYSGNTIY
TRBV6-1,ASSASVNTEAF
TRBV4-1,ASSQIGQGPSGNTIY
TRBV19,ASSQGGNTEAF
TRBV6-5,ASSYGGVGQPQH
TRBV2,ASSVGGTASYGYT
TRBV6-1,ASSIGGASTDTQY
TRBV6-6,ASSLPDRAFQPQH
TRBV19,ASSIQNTEAF
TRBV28,ASSLPPGGWDEQF
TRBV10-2,ASSASLGYEQY
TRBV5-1,ASSSVGTAYEQY
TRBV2,ASRGGLGGYNEQF